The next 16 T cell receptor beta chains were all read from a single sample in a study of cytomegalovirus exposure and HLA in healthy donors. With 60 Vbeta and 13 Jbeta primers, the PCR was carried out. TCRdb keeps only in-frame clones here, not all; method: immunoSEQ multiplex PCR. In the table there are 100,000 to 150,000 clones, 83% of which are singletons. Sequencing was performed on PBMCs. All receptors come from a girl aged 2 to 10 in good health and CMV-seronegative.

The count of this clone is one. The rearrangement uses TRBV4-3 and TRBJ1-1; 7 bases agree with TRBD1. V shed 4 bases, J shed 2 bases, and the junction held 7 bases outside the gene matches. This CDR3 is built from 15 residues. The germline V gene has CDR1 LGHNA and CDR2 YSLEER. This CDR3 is CASSPTGTANTEAFF. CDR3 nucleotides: TGCGCCAGCAGCCCAACAGGGACAGCAAACACTGAAGCTTTCTTT.

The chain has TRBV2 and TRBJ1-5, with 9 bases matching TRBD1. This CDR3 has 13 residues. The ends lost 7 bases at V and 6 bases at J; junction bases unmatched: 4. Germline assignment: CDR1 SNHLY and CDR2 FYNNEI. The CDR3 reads CASTGTGFQPQHF. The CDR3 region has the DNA TGTGCCAGCACCGGGACAGGGTTTCAGCCCCAGCATTTT.

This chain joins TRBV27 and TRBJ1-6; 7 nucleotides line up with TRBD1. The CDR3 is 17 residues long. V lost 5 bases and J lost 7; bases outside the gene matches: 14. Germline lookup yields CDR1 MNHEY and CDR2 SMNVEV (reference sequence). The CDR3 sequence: CASSLRQGDRLNSPLHF. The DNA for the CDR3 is TGTGCCAGCAGTCTACGACAGGGAGACCGATTGAATTCACCCCTCCACTTT.

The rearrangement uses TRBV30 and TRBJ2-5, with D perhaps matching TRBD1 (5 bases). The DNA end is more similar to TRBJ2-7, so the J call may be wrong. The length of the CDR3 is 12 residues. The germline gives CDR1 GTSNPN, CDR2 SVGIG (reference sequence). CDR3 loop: CAWSRQGYEQYF. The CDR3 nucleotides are TGTGCCTGGAGCCGCCAGGGCTACGAGCAGTACTTC.

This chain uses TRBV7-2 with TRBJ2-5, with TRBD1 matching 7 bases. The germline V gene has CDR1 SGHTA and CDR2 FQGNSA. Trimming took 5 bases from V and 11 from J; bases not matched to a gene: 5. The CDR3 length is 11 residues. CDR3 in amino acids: CASSTGVEQYF. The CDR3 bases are TGTGCCAGCAGCACAGGGGTAGAGCAGTACTTC.

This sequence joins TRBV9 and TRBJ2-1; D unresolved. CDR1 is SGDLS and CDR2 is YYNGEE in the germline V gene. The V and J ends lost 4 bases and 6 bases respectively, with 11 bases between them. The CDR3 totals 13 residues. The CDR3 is CASSPPGGNEQFF. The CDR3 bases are TGTGCCAGCAGCCCGCCTGGCGGCAATGAGCAGTTCTTC.

CDR3 sequence reads: CASSLGTDIEAFF. DNA of the CDR3: TGTGCCAGCAGCCTAGGGACTGATATTGAAGCTTTCTTT. This chain connects TRBV5-5 to TRBJ1-1; D may be TRBD1 (5 bases). The CDR3 is made up of 13 amino acids. Germline V gene sequence: CDR1 SGHKS, CDR2 YYEKEE (reference sequence). The V end was cut by 4 bases, the J end by 7 bases, with 14 bases between.

The DNA of the CDR3 is TGCAGCGTTGTTGGGGAGGGTCAGCTCTCTGGAAACACCATATATTTT. It encodes CSVVGEGQLSGNTIYF. The genes are TRBV29-1 and TRBJ1-3; D is ambiguous. Germline values: CDR1 SQVTM, CDR2 ANQGSEA. The V end lost 4 bases, the J end lost 0 bases, and 16 bases lay between the germline ends. This CDR3 has 16 amino acids.

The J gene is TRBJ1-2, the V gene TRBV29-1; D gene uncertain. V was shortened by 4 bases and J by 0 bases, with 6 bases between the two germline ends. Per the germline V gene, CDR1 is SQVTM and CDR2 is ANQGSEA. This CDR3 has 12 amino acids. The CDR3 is CSVAVTNYGYTF. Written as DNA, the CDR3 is TGCAGCGTTGCAGTCACTAACTATGGCTACACCTTC.

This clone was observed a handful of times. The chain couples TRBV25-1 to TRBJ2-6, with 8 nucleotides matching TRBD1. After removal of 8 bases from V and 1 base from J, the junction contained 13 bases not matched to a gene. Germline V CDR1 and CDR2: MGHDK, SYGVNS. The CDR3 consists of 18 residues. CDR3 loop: CASEGEATGESGANVLTF. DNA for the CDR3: TGTGCCAGCGAAGGGGAAGCGACAGGGGAGTCTGGGGCCAACGTCCTGACTTTC.

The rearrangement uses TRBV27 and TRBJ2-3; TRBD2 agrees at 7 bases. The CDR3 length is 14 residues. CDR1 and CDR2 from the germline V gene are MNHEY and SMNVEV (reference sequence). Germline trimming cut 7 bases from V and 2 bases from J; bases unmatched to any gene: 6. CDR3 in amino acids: CASTWEGNTDTQYF. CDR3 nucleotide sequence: TGTGCCAGCACTTGGGAGGGGAACACAGATACGCAGTATTTT.

The DNA of the CDR3 is TGTGCCAGCAGTTTATCCCCACTGGGACTAGTCCGAGAGACCCAGTACTTC. Encoded protein: CASSLSPLGLVRETQYF. This rearrangement joins TRBV27 to TRBJ2-5; TRBD2 matches 8 bases. Per the germline V gene, CDR1 is MNHEY and CDR2 is SMNVEV (reference sequence). There are 17 residues in the CDR3. The J segment lost 4 bases and the V segment lost 0 bases, leaving 10 bases of the junction unmatched.

CDR3 sequence: CASRSSSSGANVLTF. The CDR3 DNA follows: TGTGCCAGCAGATCTTCCAGCTCTGGGGCCAACGTCCTGACTTTC. The V and J genes are TRBV28 and TRBJ2-6; unclear D gene. Germline loops: CDR1 MDHEN, CDR2 SYDVKM. Trimming pared 6 bases from V and 0 bases from J, leaving 9 bases between. The CDR3 has 15 amino acids.

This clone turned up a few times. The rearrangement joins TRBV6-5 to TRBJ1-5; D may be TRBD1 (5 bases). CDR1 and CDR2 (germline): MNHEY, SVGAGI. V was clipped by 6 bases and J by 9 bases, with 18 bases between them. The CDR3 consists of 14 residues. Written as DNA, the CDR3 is TGTGCCAGCAGCCCGAGGACACCGACTGGGCCCCAGCATTTT. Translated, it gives CASSPRTPTGPQHF.

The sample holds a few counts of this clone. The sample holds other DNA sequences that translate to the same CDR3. The DNA for the CDR3 is TGTGCCAGCTCACCTCTTCCGCGGGATCAGCCCCAGCATTTT. Protein product: CASSPLPRDQPQHF. The genes are TRBV18 and TRBJ1-5; unclear D gene. The CDR3 is made up of 14 amino acids. Deletions cut 3 bases from V and 5 bases from J, with 11 bases between. The germline V gene has CDR1 KGHSH and CDR2 LQKENI.

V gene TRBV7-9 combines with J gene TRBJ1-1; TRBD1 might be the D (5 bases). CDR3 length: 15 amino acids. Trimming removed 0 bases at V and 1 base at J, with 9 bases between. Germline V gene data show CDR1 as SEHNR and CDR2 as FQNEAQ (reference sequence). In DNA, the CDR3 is TGTGCCAGCAGCTTAGCGCCCACAGGGAACACTGAAGCTTTCTTT. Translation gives CASSLAPTGNTEAFF.